This T cell receptor (beta chain) was retrieved from a study of shared clonotypes between healthy human individuals. Trimming cost V 4 bases and J 6 bases, with 19 bases left between them. Germline assignment: CDR1 SGHDT and CDR2 YYEEEE. The CDR3 runs 16 residues. Clones were sequenced by immunoSEQ multiplex PCR, and TCRdb holds only the in-frame ones, with some missing. The sample yields about 1.1 million clones, 78% seen once. The receptor was derived from a man aged 18 to 30 in good health. Some clones in this sample may be carry-over from other donors' samples. This rearrangement joins TRBV5-6 to TRBJ2-2; D tentatively reads TRBD1 or TRBD2 (5 bases each). Input material: memory CD4+ T cells from PBMCs. As to subset: CD45RA-negative fraction. The CDR3 loop is CASSLRIIGEPGELFF. CDR3 DNA: TGTGCCAGCAGCCTCCGGATCATAGGGGAGCCCGGGGAGCTGTTTTTT.